The rows below give T cell receptor beta chains drawn from one sample of a study of T cell responses to AZD1222 COVID-19 vaccine. Profiled with immunoSEQ multiplex PCR; TCRdb holds only in-frame clones, not every one. The data hold 100,000 to 150,000 clones, with about 89% observed a single time. This material consisted of peripheral blood, taken on day 0 of AZD1222 vaccination. The receptors derive from an adult in good health. Each CDR3 is given with its conserved first and last residue. Each record gives: clone size, J gene, V gene, D gene, CDR3 protein, CDR3 DNA. D genes are given only for firm matches. Rows may omit the clone size; those that give it use once, few, many or a size class.

clone size: -; J gene: TRBJ1-5; V gene: TRBV10-3; D gene: -; CDR3 protein: CATAGSGNQPQHF; CDR3 DNA: TGTGCCACTGCCGGGTCGGGCAATCAGCCCCAGCATTTT
clone size: once; J gene: TRBJ2-1; V gene: TRBV7-9; D gene: TRBD2; CDR3 protein: CASVAGGTENEQFF; CDR3 DNA: TGTGCCAGCGTGGCGGGAGGGACGGAGAATGAGCAGTTCTTC
clone size: -; J gene: TRBJ2-1; V gene: TRBV30; D gene: -; CDR3 protein: CAWSVLGLGSRNEQFF; CDR3 DNA: TGTGCCTGGAGTGTACTCGGCCTTGGGTCCAGGAATGAGCAGTTCTTC
clone size: -; J gene: TRBJ2-3; V gene: TRBV7-9; D gene: -; CDR3 protein: CASSPMKGPRLTDTQYF; CDR3 DNA: TGTGCCAGCAGCCCAATGAAAGGACCCCGGTTAACAGATACGCAGTATTTT
clone size: -; J gene: TRBJ1-5; V gene: TRBV30; D gene: -; CDR3 protein: CAWSVGSNQPQHF; CDR3 DNA: TGTGCCTGGAGTGTAGGGAGCAATCAGCCCCAGCATTTT
clone size: -; J gene: TRBJ1-2; V gene: TRBV29-1; D gene: TRBD1; CDR3 protein: CSVFGDRDNYGYTF; CDR3 DNA: TGCAGCGTTTTTGGTGACAGGGACAACTATGGCTACACCTTC
clone size: -; J gene: TRBJ2-2; V gene: TRBV19; D gene: TRBD1; CDR3 protein: CASSIGQIPDRENTGELFF; CDR3 DNA: TGTGCCAGTAGTATAGGTCAAATTCCGGACAGGGAGAACACCGGGGAGCTGTTTTTT
clone size: -; J gene: TRBJ1-1; V gene: TRBV3-1/TRBV3-2; D gene: -; CDR3 protein: CASSPRVDLNTEAFF; CDR3 DNA: TGTGCCAGCAGCCCCAGGGTCGACTTGAACACTGAAGCTTTCTTT
clone size: -; J gene: TRBJ1-5; V gene: TRBV6-5; D gene: -; CDR3 protein: CASSSLGGSNQPQHF; CDR3 DNA: TGTGCCAGCAGTTCCTTAGGGGGTAGCAATCAGCCCCAGCATTTT
clone size: once; J gene: TRBJ2-7; V gene: TRBV28; D gene: -; CDR3 protein: CASRGPSGFYEQYF; CDR3 DNA: TGTGCCAGCAGGGGACCGTCAGGGTTCTACGAGCAGTACTTC
clone size: -; J gene: TRBJ1-6; V gene: TRBV7-3; D gene: -; CDR3 protein: CASSLSQNSPLHF; CDR3 DNA: TGTGCCAGCAGCTTAAGCCAGAATTCACCCCTCCACTTT
clone size: -; J gene: TRBJ2-1; V gene: TRBV19; D gene: TRBD2; CDR3 protein: CASSIDGGGAVEQFF; CDR3 DNA: TGTGCCAGTAGTATAGATGGCGGGGGGGCCGTTGAGCAGTTCTTC
clone size: -; J gene: TRBJ2-5; V gene: TRBV29-1; D gene: TRBD1; CDR3 protein: CSVEPYYRTGDLRKTQYF; CDR3 DNA: TGCAGCGTTGAGCCCTACTATCGGACAGGGGATTTACGGAAGACCCAGTACTTC
clone size: -; J gene: TRBJ2-7; V gene: TRBV18; D gene: -; CDR3 protein: CASSPISVAYEQYF; CDR3 DNA: TGTGCCAGCTCACCAATTTCGGTTGCCTACGAGCAGTACTTC
clone size: -; J gene: TRBJ1-5; V gene: TRBV7-9; D gene: -; CDR3 protein: CASSLVAGVSNQPQHF; CDR3 DNA: TGTGCCAGCAGCTTAGTTGCGGGGGTTAGCAATCAGCCCCAGCATTTT
clone size: -; J gene: TRBJ1-1; V gene: TRBV11-3; D gene: TRBD1; CDR3 protein: CASSLRDSTEAFF; CDR3 DNA: TGTGCCAGCAGCTTACGGGACAGCACTGAAGCTTTCTTT
clone size: once; J gene: TRBJ1-2; V gene: TRBV29-1; D gene: -; CDR3 protein: CSVAWGASAGYTF; CDR3 DNA: TGCAGCGTTGCTTGGGGGGCTAGCGCTGGCTACACCTTC
clone size: -; J gene: TRBJ1-2; V gene: TRBV28; D gene: -; CDR3 protein: CASSLMGSRSNYGYTF; CDR3 DNA: TGTGCCAGCAGTTTAATGGGGTCCCGGTCTAACTATGGCTACACCTTC
clone size: -; J gene: TRBJ2-1; V gene: TRBV2; D gene: TRBD1; CDR3 protein: CATGQAPYNEQFF; CDR3 DNA: TGTGCCACAGGACAGGCCCCTTACAATGAGCAGTTCTTC
clone size: -; J gene: TRBJ2-1; V gene: TRBV5-1; D gene: -; CDR3 protein: CASSRGGGDEQFF; CDR3 DNA: TGCGCCAGCAGCAGGGGAGGGGGCGATGAGCAGTTCTTC
clone size: -; J gene: TRBJ1-6; V gene: TRBV30; D gene: TRBD1; CDR3 protein: CAWTTGLNSPLHF; CDR3 DNA: TGTGCCTGGACGACAGGGTTGAATTCACCCCTCCACTTT
clone size: -; J gene: TRBJ1-1; V gene: TRBV7-9; D gene: -; CDR3 protein: CASSSTPGPWNTEAFF; CDR3 DNA: TGTGCCAGCAGCTCAACACCAGGGCCTTGGAACACTGAAGCTTTCTTT
clone size: few; J gene: TRBJ1-5; V gene: TRBV6-1; D gene: -; CDR3 protein: CASSEVGGRQPQHF; CDR3 DNA: TGTGCCAGCAGTGAAGTCGGGGGACGTCAGCCCCAGCATTTT
clone size: -; J gene: TRBJ2-1; V gene: TRBV9; D gene: TRBD2; CDR3 protein: CASSADPGLAGSHEQFF; CDR3 DNA: TGTGCCAGCAGCGCAGACCCGGGACTAGCGGGTAGTCATGAGCAGTTCTTC
clone size: -; J gene: TRBJ1-5; V gene: TRBV6-6; D gene: -; CDR3 protein: CASGKEVFQPQHF; CDR3 DNA: TGTGCCAGCGGCAAGGAGGTGTTTCAGCCCCAGCATTTT
clone size: -; J gene: TRBJ1-2; V gene: TRBV5-1; D gene: -; CDR3 protein: CASHLGASGLSSNYGYTF; CDR3 DNA: TGCGCCAGCCATTTGGGGGCCTCGGGGCTTTCTTCTAACTATGGCTACACCTTC
clone size: once; J gene: TRBJ1-1; V gene: TRBV29-1; D gene: -; CDR3 protein: CSVTGHTEAFF; CDR3 DNA: TGCAGCGTTACGGGGCACACTGAAGCTTTCTTT
clone size: -; J gene: TRBJ1-1; V gene: TRBV3-1/TRBV3-2; D gene: TRBD1; CDR3 protein: CASSLGQYTEAFF; CDR3 DNA: TGTGCCAGCAGCCTGGGACAGTACACTGAAGCTTTCTTT
clone size: -; J gene: TRBJ1-4; V gene: TRBV14; D gene: TRBD1; CDR3 protein: CASSLYRGEKLFF; CDR3 DNA: TGTGCCAGCAGCCTCTACAGGGGAGAAAAACTGTTTTTT
clone size: -; J gene: TRBJ1-5; V gene: TRBV7-9; D gene: -; CDR3 protein: CASSRDYAQPQHF; CDR3 DNA: TGTGCCAGCAGCCGCGACTATGCCCAGCCCCAGCATTTT
clone size: -; J gene: TRBJ1-1; V gene: TRBV9; D gene: -; CDR3 protein: CASSVAMGREAFF; CDR3 DNA: TGTGCCAGCAGCGTAGCCATGGGGCGCGAAGCTTTCTTT
clone size: -; J gene: TRBJ1-1; V gene: TRBV2; D gene: -; CDR3 protein: CASGFTARRGLNTEAFF; CDR3 DNA: TGTGCCAGCGGCTTTACAGCCAGACGGGGGCTTAACACTGAAGCTTTCTTT
clone size: -; J gene: TRBJ2-7; V gene: TRBV6-7; D gene: -; CDR3 protein: CASSPVSYEQYF; CDR3 DNA: TGTGCCAGCAGCCCCGTCTCCTACGAGCAGTACTTC
clone size: -; J gene: TRBJ1-2; V gene: TRBV4-1; D gene: -; CDR3 protein: CASSQEWGALNYGYTF; CDR3 DNA: TGCGCCAGCAGCCAAGAATGGGGGGCCCTTAACTATGGCTACACCTTC
clone size: -; J gene: TRBJ1-5; V gene: TRBV6-2/TRBV6-3; D gene: -; CDR3 protein: CASSYRPGLRQPQHF; CDR3 DNA: TGTGCCAGCAGTTACAGGCCAGGTCTACGTCAGCCCCAGCATTTT
clone size: -; J gene: TRBJ1-5; V gene: TRBV19; D gene: TRBD1; CDR3 protein: CASSNRDRANQPQHF; CDR3 DNA: TGTGCCAGTAGTAACCGGGACAGAGCTAATCAGCCCCAGCATTTT
clone size: -; J gene: TRBJ2-1; V gene: TRBV2; D gene: -; CDR3 protein: CASGGRHNEQFF; CDR3 DNA: TGTGCCAGCGGGGGACGCCACAATGAGCAGTTCTTC
clone size: -; J gene: TRBJ1-1; V gene: TRBV11-1; D gene: -; CDR3 protein: CASSTQEVNTEAFF; CDR3 DNA: TGTGCCAGTAGCACCCAGGAAGTGAACACTGAAGCTTTCTTT
clone size: once; J gene: TRBJ2-3; V gene: TRBV24-1; D gene: -; CDR3 protein: CATSQGSTDTQYF; CDR3 DNA: TGTGCCACCAGTCAGGGAAGCACAGATACGCAGTATTTT
clone size: -; J gene: TRBJ2-7; V gene: TRBV11-1; D gene: -; CDR3 protein: CASRGGTSSYEQYF; CDR3 DNA: TGTGCCAGCAGAGGGGGGACATCCTCCTACGAGCAGTACTTC
clone size: -; J gene: TRBJ2-1; V gene: TRBV19; D gene: -; CDR3 protein: CASTMAGAGVNEQFF; CDR3 DNA: TGTGCCAGTACAATGGCAGGGGCAGGGGTCAATGAGCAGTTCTTC
clone size: -; J gene: TRBJ2-5; V gene: TRBV11-1; D gene: -; CDR3 protein: CASSLPGQETQYF; CDR3 DNA: TGTGCCAGCAGCTTACCCGGCCAAGAGACCCAGTACTTC
clone size: -; J gene: TRBJ1-1; V gene: TRBV6-5; D gene: -; CDR3 protein: CASHGAEAFF; CDR3 DNA: TGTGCCAGTCATGGCGCTGAAGCTTTCTTT
clone size: -; J gene: TRBJ1-1; V gene: TRBV10-3; D gene: -; CDR3 protein: CAISEAQAHTEAFF; CDR3 DNA: TGTGCCATCAGTGAGGCACAGGCGCACACTGAAGCTTTCTTT
clone size: -; J gene: TRBJ2-7; V gene: TRBV29-1; D gene: -; CDR3 protein: CSVRNGDEQYF; CDR3 DNA: TGCAGCGTCCGAAACGGTGACGAGCAGTACTTC
clone size: -; J gene: TRBJ2-5; V gene: TRBV15; D gene: -; CDR3 protein: CATSRDTFEETQYF; CDR3 DNA: TGTGCCACCAGCAGAGATACCTTCGAAGAGACCCAGTACTTC
clone size: -; J gene: TRBJ1-2; V gene: TRBV10-3; D gene: TRBD1; CDR3 protein: CAISGQGYYGYTF; CDR3 DNA: TGTGCCATCAGCGGACAGGGATACTATGGCTACACCTTC
clone size: few; J gene: TRBJ1-1; V gene: TRBV5-1; D gene: -; CDR3 protein: CASSKQGARSTEAFF; CDR3 DNA: TGCGCCAGCAGCAAACAGGGCGCGCGTAGCACTGAAGCTTTCTTT
clone size: once; J gene: TRBJ2-7; V gene: TRBV7-9; D gene: -; CDR3 protein: CASSLSGDEQYF; CDR3 DNA: TGTGCCAGCAGCTTATCCGGGGACGAGCAGTACTTC